The 19 T cell receptor beta chains reported below all come from one sample, sequenced in a study of Graves' ophthalmopathy and Graves' hyperthyroidism. RNA transcripts were the template, and TCR beta CDR3 regions were amplified from them. Investigators did first-round RT-PCR with HTBI primers, then second-round multiplex PCR. In TCRdb, the multiplex PCR reads were re-called with MiXCR into one record per CDR3 protein. The repertoire has a few hundred thousand distinct CDR3 sequences, 15% to 20% of them found once; the top ten carry 2% to 3%. Sequenced sample: peripheral blood. Receptor source: an adult woman with stable Graves' hyperthyroidism.

This clonotype was seen at least ten times. The rearrangement links TRBV19 to TRBJ2-2; D gene uncertain. V lost 0 bases and J lost 5, with 7 bases in between. Germline CDR1 reads LNHDA; CDR2 reads SQIVND (reference sequence). The CDR3 runs to 14 residues. In DNA, the CDR3 is TGTGCCAGTAGTATAGATCGAGGTACCGGGGAGCTGTTTTTT. Its protein is CASSIDRGTGELFF.

This clonotype was seen many times. The rearrangement joins TRBV7-3 to TRBJ1-1; 10 bases line up with TRBD1. Germline V lookup: CDR1 SGHTA, CDR2 FQGTGA. The CDR3 covers 14 residues. The junction had 9 bases not matched to a gene; V was cut back by 4 bases and J by 10 bases. CDR3 nucleotides: TGTGCCAGCAGCTCCGGACAGGGGGATGGGGGAGCTTTCTTT. It codes for CASSSGQGDGGAFF.

This clonotype has a count of ten or more. The chain uses TRBV24-1 and TRBJ2-2, with 7 bases that match TRBD1. Looked up from germline, CDR1 is KGHDR and CDR2 is SFDVKD. The junction had 1 base not matched to a gene; V was cut back by 3 bases and J by 1 base. This CDR3 spans 15 amino acids. This chain's CDR3 is CATSDRQGNTGELFF. CDR3 bases: TGTGCCACCAGTGATCGACAGGGGAACACCGGGGAGCTGTTTTTT.

This clonotype has only one observation. It may be a read error: a sequence one base away is much more abundant. Because the CDR3 is missing its conserved closing phenylalanine or tryptophan, this is likely a read error. This chain joins TRBV28 and TRBJ1-2; no reliable D call. CDR3 length: 12 amino acids. Trimming pared 7 bases from V and 5 bases from J, leaving 11 bases between. Germline-derived CDR1 and CDR2 are MDHEN and SYDVKM. The CDR3 protein is CASTSGIYGYTV. The CDR3 nucleotides are TGTGCCAGCACCTCGGGGATTTATGGCTACACCGTC.

V and J are TRBV6-1 and TRBJ2-5; D possibly uses TRBD1 or TRBD2 (5 bases each). Germline V lookup: CDR1 MNHNS, CDR2 SASEGT. The CDR3 covers 14 residues. Trimming removed 1 base from V and 8 bases from J, with 14 bases in between. The CDR3 is CASSEEGDVGTQYF. Here the CDR3 DNA reads TGTGCCAGCAGTGAAGAAGGGGACGTGGGTACCCAGTACTTC.

This clonotype has ten or more counts. The V and J genes are TRBV2 and TRBJ1-5, with D possibly TRBD1 on 5 matching bases. CDR1 is SNHLY, CDR2 FYNNEI, per germline. The CDR3 consists of 16 residues. Between the trimmed V and J ends, which lost 2 bases and 2 bases, there was a span of 13 bases. CDR3 residues: CASSEKGREGNQPQHF. The CDR3 DNA follows: TGTGCCAGCAGTGAAAAGGGGAGGGAGGGCAATCAGCCCCAGCATTTT.

This clonotype was observed many times. The chain combines TRBV28 with TRBJ2-5, with 14 positions matching TRBD2. Germline lookup yields CDR1 MDHEN and CDR2 SYDVKM. Unmatched junction bases numbered 6, after V lost 5 bases and J lost 4 bases. The CDR3 has 16 amino acids. The CDR3 coding sequence is TGTGCCAGCAGTCCCGGGACTAGCGGGAGTCTAGAGACCCAGTACTTC. It is translated as CASSPGTSGSLETQYF.

This clonotype showed up many times. This rearrangement joins TRBV20-1 to TRBJ2-7, with a weak D call TRBD2 (5 bases). CDR3 length: 18 amino acids. V shed 0 bases and J shed 2 bases, with 23 bases lying between them. Germline loops: CDR1 DFQATT, CDR2 SNEGSKA (reference sequence). The CDR3 bases are TGCAGTGCTAGAGATGGGAGTGGTGCGTCACCAAGACCCTACGAGCAGTACTTC. Protein: CSARDGSGASPRPYEQYF.

This clonotype occurred many times. The chain employs TRBV20-1 and TRBJ1-1; D unclear. This CDR3 region has 12 residues. Germline-derived CDR1 and CDR2 are DFQATT and SNEGSKA (reference sequence). CDR3 sequence (DNA): TGCAGCATAGGTGCTATGAACACTGAAGCTTTCTTT. It is translated as CSIGAMNTEAFF.

This clonotype was detected ten times or more. The genes are TRBV15 and TRBJ1-2; D not certain. CDR3 length: 11 residues. Trimming stripped 4 bases from V and 8 bases from J, with 8 bases between. CDR1 and CDR2 (germline): LNHNV, YYDKDF (reference sequence). CDR3 bases: TGTGCCACCAGCAAAATGGGGGGCTACACCTTC. Its translation is CATSKMGGYTF.

The chain has TRBV12-3 or TRBV12-4 and TRBJ1-5; D is undetermined. CDR3 length: 15 amino acids. V was clipped by 5 bases and J by 2 bases, with 13 bases between them. The CDR3, as DNA: TGTGCCAGCAGTGACGCAGCCCGGGGCAATCAGCCCCAGCATTTT. This codes for CASSDAARGNQPQHF.

This clonotype was counted many times. This chain uses TRBV6-1 with TRBJ2-2, with D perhaps matching TRBD1 (7 bases). The germline V and J ends were trimmed by 7 bases and 3 bases, with 12 bases remaining between them. The CDR3 length is 14 residues. CDR1 is MNHNS and CDR2 is SASEGT in the germline V gene. The CDR3 reads CASIPGGYTGELFF. The CDR3 DNA reads as TGTGCCAGCATCCCAGGGGGGTACACCGGGGAGCTGTTTTTT.

The chain carries TRBV29-1 and TRBJ1-1; TRBD1 matches at 7 bases. This CDR3 is built from 13 residues. Unmatched junction bases numbered 9, after V lost 4 bases and J lost 7 bases. The germline V gene has CDR1 SQVTM and CDR2 ANQGSEA. CDR3 protein: CSVAPLRQGEAFF. The CDR3 DNA is TGCAGCGTTGCCCCACTAAGACAGGGTGAAGCTTTCTTT.

CDR3 sequence reads: CASSPDRGDYGYTF. For the CDR3, the DNA is TGCGCCAGCAGCCCGGACAGGGGCGACTATGGCTACACCTTC. This chain uses TRBV4-1 with TRBJ1-2; TRBD1 matches 9 bases. This CDR3 spans 14 amino acids. With V trimmed by 4 bases and J by 3 bases, 3 bases remained unmatched. Germline-derived CDR1 and CDR2 are MGHRA and YSYEKL.

The table lists this clonotype with a few counts. The gene calls are TRBV5-4 and TRBJ2-7; 9 bases agree with TRBD1. V gave up 4 bases and J gave up 5 bases; unmatched junction bases: 7. This CDR3 spans 14 amino acids. Germline CDR1 and CDR2: SGHNT and YYREEE (reference sequence). The CDR3 DNA follows: TGTGCCAGCAGCCCCACAGGGGGCCCAGACGAGCAGTACTTC. Translation gives CASSPTGGPDEQYF.

This clonotype was detected ten times or more. This chain links TRBV7-9 with TRBJ2-7, with TRBD2 identical over 12 bases. The CDR3 length is 18 residues. V was clipped by 5 bases and J by 0 bases; unmatched bases: 11. From germline, CDR1 is SEHNR and CDR2 FQNEAQ (reference sequence). The CDR3 nucleotides read TGTGCCAGCAGCCCACCTAGCGGGAGGGCGCCCTACTCCTACGAGCAGTACTTC. Its translation is CASSPPSGRAPYSYEQYF.

On this clonotype itself: Sequence at one end of the junction differs from germline and may be a read error. This chain uses TRBV6-2 or TRBV6-3 with TRBJ2-4; 8 bases agree with TRBD1. The CDR3 length is 14 residues. Germline V gene sequence: CDR1 MNHEY, CDR2 SVGEGT. The CDR3 DNA sequence: TGTGCCAGCAGTCCCCGGACAGGGATAAACATTCGGTACTTC. Protein: CASSPRTGINIRYF.

Concerning this clonotype: This may come from a read error, since a much larger clone is one base off. The rearrangement joins TRBV2 to TRBJ1-5; no clear D gene. This CDR3 is 17 amino acids long. V was shortened by 5 bases and J by 3 bases, with 20 bases between the two germline ends. In germline, CDR1 is SNHLY, CDR2 FYNNEI. The CDR3 nucleotides read TGTGCCAGCAGTCCGCGATTGTCGGCAGGACTCAATCAGCCCCAGCATTTT. Encoded protein: CASSPRLSAGLNQPQHF.

This clonotype showed up many times. V usage is TRBV9 and J usage is TRBJ2-7; either TRBD1 or TRBD2 may supply D (7 bases each). This CDR3 contains 15 residues. Germline V gene data show CDR1 as SGDLS and CDR2 as YYNGEE. Trimming left V 4 bases short and J 2 bases short, with 16 bases between. The CDR3 nucleotides read TGTGCCAGCAGCCCAGGGGGGGCATCCCCCTACGAGCAGTACTTC. Amino acids: CASSPGGASPYEQYF.